Listed below are T cell receptor beta chains from one sample, sequenced in a study of blood T cell repertoires in COVID-19. The assay was immunoSEQ multiplex PCR, and TCRdb's table has in-frame clones only and misses some. The table shows roughly 200,000 clones, with around 86% occurring only once. Material: PBMCs or T cells enriched from blood (not recorded which). The receptors were gathered from a woman aged 40 to 50 with acute COVID-19. The CDR3 runs from the conserved cysteine through the conserved F or W. The D gene is left open where the match is weak. Clone size is shown for a subset of rows, as once, few, many or a class of expanded clone.

>NA|TRBV12-5|TRBJ2-3|TRBD2
CASGLDRAGTSGRRDTQYF
TGTGCTAGTGGTTTGGACCGCGCCGGGACTAGCGGGAGGCGAGATACGCAGTATTTT
>NA|TRBV5-1|TRBJ2-5|TRBD1
CASSTGQGLGETQYF
TGCGCCAGCAGCACCGGACAGGGGTTAGGGGAGACCCAGTACTTC
>NA|TRBV5-8|TRBJ1-5|TRBD1
CASSPGTGSFTWNQPQHF
TGTGCCAGCAGCCCCGGGACAGGGTCTTTTACGTGGAATCAGCCCCAGCATTTT
>NA|TRBV5-5|TRBJ2-1|TRBD1
CASTSDLAPPGGNEQFF
TGTGCCAGCACCTCTGACTTGGCGCCCCCAGGGGGAAATGAGCAGTTCTTC
>NA|TRBV19|TRBJ2-7|TRBD1
CASSGDRAHEQYF
TGTGCCAGTAGTGGCGACAGGGCCCACGAGCAGTACTTC
>NA|TRBV9|TRBJ1-2|TRBD1
CASSVEDRHVYGYTF
TGTGCCAGCAGCGTAGAGGACAGGCATGTCTATGGCTACACCTTC
>once|TRBV28|TRBJ1-4|TRBD1
CASSSPGTVKKLFF
TGTGCCAGCAGTTCCCCCGGGACAGTAAAAAAACTGTTTTTT
>NA|TRBV6-5|TRBJ2-7|TRBD1
CASSYSGRGLYEQYF
TGTGCCAGCAGTTACTCAGGCAGGGGGCTTTACGAGCAGTACTTC
>NA|TRBV3-1/TRBV3-2|TRBJ1-1|NA
CATLLTGSSEAFF
TGTGCCACCCTATTGACAGGTTCGTCTGAAGCTTTCTTT
>few|TRBV2|TRBJ1-2|NA
CASSNGGADGYTF
TGTGCCAGCAGTAATGGGGGGGCGGATGGCTACACCTTC
>once|TRBV18|TRBJ2-3|TRBD2
CASSPKLLTSGSTDTQYF
TGTGCCAGCTCACCGAAGTTACTCACTAGCGGGAGTACGGATACGCAGTATTTT
>NA|TRBV6-5|TRBJ2-3|TRBD2
CASSPDLAATDTQYF
TGTGCCAGCAGCCCGGATCTAGCGGCCACAGATACGCAGTATTTT
>NA|TRBV6-5|TRBJ2-3|NA
CASSFLSTDTQYF
TGTGCCAGCAGTTTCTTGAGCACAGATACGCAGTATTTT
>NA|TRBV4-1|TRBJ1-4|TRBD1
CASSYGQVGEKLFF
TGCGCCAGCAGCTACGGACAGGTTGGTGAAAAACTGTTTTTT
>NA|TRBV5-1|TRBJ1-1|NA
CASIPDRSATEAFF
TGCGCCAGCATCCCCGACAGGTCGGCGACTGAAGCTTTCTTT
>NA|TRBV5-1|TRBJ2-2|NA
CASREQGNTGELFF
TGCGCCAGCAGAGAACAGGGAAATACCGGGGAGCTGTTTTTT
>NA|TRBV18|TRBJ2-7|NA
CASSPPNNEQYF
TGTGCCAGCTCACCACCAAACAACGAGCAGTACTTC
>NA|TRBV19|TRBJ2-7|TRBD2
CATTGGIAYEQYF
TGTGCCACCACCGGGGGGATCGCATACGAGCAGTACTTC
>NA|TRBV29-1|TRBJ1-2|TRBD1
CSVQGQGNYGYTF
TGCAGCGTTCAGGGACAGGGGAACTATGGCTACACCTTC
>once|TRBV7-2|TRBJ2-3|TRBD1
CASSLRVRGFTDTQYF
TGTGCCAGCAGCTTACGGGTCAGGGGGTTCACAGATACGCAGTATTTT
>NA|TRBV19|TRBJ2-1|TRBD1
CASSIETGNSEQFF
TGTGCCAGTAGTATCGAGACAGGGAATAGTGAGCAGTTCTTC
>NA|TRBV25-1|TRBJ1-4|NA
CASSSLAEALEKLFF
TGTGCCAGCAGTTCTCTGGCCGAGGCCCTTGAAAAACTGTTTTTT
>NA|TRBV3-1/TRBV3-2|TRBJ2-1|NA
CASSQRFLSSNEQFF
TGTGCCAGCAGCCAACGGTTTCTCTCAAGCAATGAGCAGTTCTTC
>NA|TRBV9|TRBJ2-7|TRBD2
CASSALAGAVYEQYF
TGTGCCAGCAGCGCCCTAGCGGGAGCGGTGTACGAGCAGTACTTC
>once|TRBV28|TRBJ2-1|TRBD1
CASRDTGGGYNEQFF
TGTGCCAGCAGAGATACAGGGGGCGGCTACAATGAGCAGTTCTTC
>NA|TRBV28|TRBJ1-1|NA
CASLRRWGYREAFF
TGTGCCAGCCTGCGAAGATGGGGCTACCGGGAAGCTTTCTTT
>NA|TRBV18|TRBJ2-3|TRBD2
CASSNAETGGAQYF
TGTGCCAGCTCAAATGCCGAGACGGGGGGAGCGCAGTATTTT
>NA|TRBV5-1|TRBJ1-3|TRBD1
CASSLISQGIGNTIYF
TGCGCCAGCAGCTTAATATCACAGGGGATTGGAAACACCATATATTTT
>NA|TRBV27|TRBJ2-1|TRBD2
CASSPRLAGGPPEQFF
TGTGCCAGCAGTCCTCGACTAGCGGGAGGGCCTCCTGAGCAGTTCTTC
>NA|TRBV3-1/TRBV3-2|TRBJ1-1|NA
CASRGATEAFF
TGTGCCAGCAGGGGGGCGACTGAAGCTTTCTTT
>NA|TRBV27|TRBJ2-3|NA
CASSPARHTDTQYF
TGTGCCAGCAGCCCAGCGAGGCACACAGATACGCAGTATTTT
>once|TRBV13|TRBJ1-1|NA
CASSLGAENTEAFF
TGTGCCAGCAGCTTAGGGGCGGAGAACACTGAAGCTTTCTTT
>NA|TRBV5-8|TRBJ1-2|NA
CASSFWDSRGYTF
TGTGCCAGCAGCTTTTGGGACTCGAGGGGCTACACCTTC
>once|TRBV24-1|TRBJ2-7|NA
CATSDPSAYEQYF
TGTGCCACCAGTGATCCCTCCGCCTACGAGCAGTACTTC
>NA|TRBV25-1|TRBJ2-1|TRBD2
CASSEPGGSYNEQFF
TGTGCCAGCAGTGAACCGGGGGGCTCCTACAATGAGCAGTTCTTC
>NA|TRBV21-1|TRBJ2-2|NA
CASSLRLAGGPDTGELFF
TGTGCCAGCAGCTTGCGACTAGCGGGAGGGCCGGACACCGGGGAGCTGTTTTTT
>few|TRBV29-1|TRBJ2-2|TRBD1
CSVRTGFNGELFF
TGCAGCGTCCGGACAGGGTTTAACGGGGAGCTGTTTTTT
>NA|TRBV11-2|TRBJ2-7|NA
CASSLASYGEQYF
TGTGCCAGCAGCTTAGCGAGTTATGGCGAGCAGTACTTC
>NA|TRBV27|TRBJ1-6|TRBD1
CASTRTGSSYNSPLHF
TGTGCCAGCACCCGGACAGGGAGCTCCTATAATTCACCCCTCCACTTT
>NA|TRBV5-5|TRBJ1-1|NA
CASMQGQPYTEAFF
TGTGCCAGCATGCAAGGACAGCCTTACACTGAAGCTTTCTTT
>few|TRBV3-1/TRBV3-2|TRBJ2-7|NA
CASSLGHNYEQYF
TGTGCCAGCAGCCTTGGACACAACTACGAGCAGTACTTC
>NA|TRBV5-1|TRBJ1-6|NA
CASSLTPVGLVNSPLHF
TGCGCCAGCAGCTTGACTCCGGTTGGGCTGGTTAATTCACCCCTCCACTTT
>NA|TRBV28|TRBJ2-1|TRBD2
CASTPARTSGRIHEQFF
TGTGCCAGCACCCCGGCCCGGACTAGCGGGAGAATCCATGAGCAGTTCTTC
>NA|TRBV2|TRBJ1-2|NA
CADGMAAYGYTF
TGTGCCGACGGGATGGCAGCCTATGGCTACACCTTC
>NA|TRBV10-3|TRBJ1-6|NA
CAISESGPISPLHF
TGTGCCATCAGTGAGTCGGGGCCGATTTCACCCCTCCACTTT
>NA|TRBV12-3/TRBV12-4|TRBJ1-2|NA
CASSLVVFGGYTF
TGTGCCAGCAGTTTGGTAGTTTTCGGTGGCTACACCTTC